The TCR beta chain described here comes from a study of T-cell memory formation after mild COVID-19. Each CDR3 protein is one row after TCRdb ran MiXCR on the 5' RACE reads. The data show 250,000 to 350,000 distinct CDR3 sequences, just under 20% seen once. This clonotype was recorded at least ten times. Compared with germline, one end of the junction differs, possibly owing to a read error. The CDR3 has 15 residues. V gene TRBV12-3 or TRBV12-4 combines with J gene TRBJ2-2, with 10 positions matching TRBD2. The clonotype originates from a man younger than 35 who had mild COVID-19 (a few samples of this study predate the infection). Cell type and time point are not known. Material for sequencing was PBMCs or a T cell subset sorted from them (not recorded which). The CDR3 is CASSLAGGNTGELFF. CDR3 DNA sequence: TGTGCCAGCAGCTTAGCGGGGGGGAACACCGGGGAGCTGTTTTTT.